This section outlines one T cell receptor beta chain sequence together with its context. Its antigen remains unknown. Germline assignment: CDR1 SGHTA and CDR2 FQGNSA. The CDR3 spans 15 residues. V dropped 4 bases and J dropped 4 bases, with 13 bases sitting between them. The data originate from a study of cytotoxic CD8 clonotypes in ibrutinib-treated CLL. Study-level background: The study included roughly 10 relapsed/refractory and under 16 treatment-naive patients; 17 had IGHV unmutated disease. Findings of the study overall: Baseline clonality exceeded age-matched healthy donors and tracked circulating CD8+ T-cell counts.

Clones were sequenced by immunoSEQ multiplex PCR, and TCRdb holds only the in-frame ones, with some missing. The sample has 150,000 to 200,000 clones, over 55% seen once; the top ten hold 13%. Approximately 2.2 micrograms of genomic DNA, which was extracted from cryopreserved PBMCs, served as the material used for the TCR beta libraries. The sequence came from a human donor with chronic lymphocytic leukemia. The sequencing used PBMCs, collected after 24 months of ibrutinib treatment. The V and J genes are TRBV7-2 and TRBJ2-2; weak D call: TRBD2 (6 bases). CDR3 bases: TGTGCCAGCAGCTCCATCCCGGGAGTCACCGGGGAGCTGTTTTTT. Residues: CASSSIPGVTGELFF.